This TCR beta chain stems from a study of blood T cell repertoires in COVID-19 (dated by TCRdb to the early 2020s). For the study in its entirety: Samples covering the acute and convalescent phases of COVID-19 were provided by collaborators in the United States, Italy and Spain. A freely available public database, intended as a resource for researchers studying the immune response to SARS-CoV-2, is where the repertoires were released. The material from the prospective study consisted of cDNA or gDNA derived from T cells, B-cell-depleted T cells, or PBMCs. The dataset comprised deeply sampled blood TCRbeta repertoires from subjects exposed to, actively infected with, or recovered from COVID-19. Samples came from the ongoing ImmuneRACE study (first 160 participants) plus 1,254 subjects from 6 global collaborators. A de-identified subject ID, COVID-19 status, age in years and sex were almost always included in the sample metadata. Where HLA class I and class II types were available, the types were taken from metadata supplied by the sample provider, not from assay-based typing. Broad study findings and their caveats: Clinical and demographic metadata were provided uncurated, with the amount varying by source and participant.

One collaborating source in Seattle enrolled patients while the patients were actively infected and followed the patients over time throughout the course of disease. Whole blood was collected in K2EDTA tubes by collaborating institutions according to the institutions' own protocols. Collaborator samples were shipped for TCRbeta analysis as frozen whole blood, isolated PBMCs, or DNA extracted from either sample type. TCRbeta CDR3 regions were amplified from genomic DNA by means of the immunoSEQ Assay, a bias-controlled multiplex PCR. In the source study's methods: Nucleated cell counts per sample were estimated from amplification of reference gene primers within the assay. Sequence reads were collapsed and filtered to measure the absolute abundance of every unique TCRbeta CDR3 rearrangement. For each sample, productive Simpson clonality was calculated as the square root of Simpson's diversity index across productive rearrangements. TCRdb obtained this table from immuneACCESS and retained in-frame rearrangements with V and J assigned. These tables miss some clones; where compared with another copy, unresolved V genes account for less than half of the shortfall, and the remainder is unexplained. For V, J and clone size, that table is used; D and trimming come from the DNA. Here the sample has 350,000 to 500,000 clones; 70% to 90% occur a single time. 0.8% to 1% of the sample is held by the ten biggest clonotypes.

On this clone: Its antigen remains undetermined. No much larger clone exists at a distance of one base, and base qualities are not known.

From cysteine to phenylalanine, the CDR3 is 14 amino acids long. Only the CDR3 portion is preserved as DNA: 42 bases, with reading frame beginning at the first base. CDR1 and CDR2 are drawn from the germline V gene: MNHEY, SVGAGI. From V the trimming removes 3 bases and from J it removes 6 bases, while the gene matches leave 3 bases of the junction unaccounted for. This sequence was found in a man younger than 35 with COVID-19, enrolled during active disease. Sequencing was performed on peripheral blood. The chain links TRBV6-5 with TRBJ1-5, with 9 central nucleotides matching TRBD1. DNA sequence: TGTGCCAGCAGTTATGACAGGGGGGGTCAGCCCCAGCATTTT. The resulting protein is CASSYDRGGQPQHF.